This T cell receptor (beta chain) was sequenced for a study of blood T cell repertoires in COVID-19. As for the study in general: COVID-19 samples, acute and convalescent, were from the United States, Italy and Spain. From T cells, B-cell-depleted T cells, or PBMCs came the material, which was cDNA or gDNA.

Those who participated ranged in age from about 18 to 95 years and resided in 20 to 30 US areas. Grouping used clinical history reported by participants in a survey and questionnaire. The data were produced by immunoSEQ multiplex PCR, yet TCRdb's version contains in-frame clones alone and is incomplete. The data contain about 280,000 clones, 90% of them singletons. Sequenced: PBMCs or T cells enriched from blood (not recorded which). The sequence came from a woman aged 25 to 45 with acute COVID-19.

CDR3 sequence reads: CASSQEAVGGNEKLFF. The CDR3 DNA sequence: TGCGCCAGCAGCCAAGAGGCGGTGGGGGGGAATGAAAAACTGTTTTTT. The genes are TRBV4-1 and TRBJ1-4; possible D gene TRBD1, 5 bases. The CDR3 extends over 16 amino acids. Trimming pared 0 bases from V and 5 bases from J, leaving 13 bases between. CDR1 and CDR2 (germline): MGHRA, YSYEKL.